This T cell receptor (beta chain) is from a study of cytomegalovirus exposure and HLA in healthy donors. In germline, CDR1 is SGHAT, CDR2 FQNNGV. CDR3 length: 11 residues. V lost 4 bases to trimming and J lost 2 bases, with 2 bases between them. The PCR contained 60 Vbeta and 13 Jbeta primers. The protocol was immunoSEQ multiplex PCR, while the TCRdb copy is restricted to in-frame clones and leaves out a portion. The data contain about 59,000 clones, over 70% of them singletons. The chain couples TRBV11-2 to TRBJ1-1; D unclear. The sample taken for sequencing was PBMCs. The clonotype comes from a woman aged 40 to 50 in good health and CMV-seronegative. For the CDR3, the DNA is TGTGCCAGCAGCTCTAACACTGAAGCTTTCTTT. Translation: CASSSNTEAFF. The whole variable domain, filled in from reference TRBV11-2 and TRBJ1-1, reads EAGVAQSPRYKIIEKRQSVAFWCNPISGHATLYWYQQILGQGPKLLIQFQNNGVVDDSQLPKDRFSAERLKGVDSTLKIQPAKLEDSAVYLCASSSNTEAFFGQGTRLTVV.